This T cell receptor beta chain emerged from a study of blood T cell repertoires in COVID-19. Whole-study context: COVID-19 samples from acute and convalescent phases originated in the United States, Italy and Spain. Nucleic acid was either cDNA or gDNA, and it came from T cells, B-cell-depleted T cells, or PBMCs.

Germline loops: CDR1 GTSNPN, CDR2 SVGIG (reference sequence). Losses at the gene ends were 1 base for V and 4 bases for J; bases not matched to a gene: 7. This CDR3 is 15 amino acids long. Authors' methods: From reference gene primer amplification, estimates of nucleated cell counts were derived. Measured with immunoSEQ multiplex PCR; TCRdb has only the in-frame clones, and not every one. The V and J calls and clone size come from that table; D and trimming were worked out from the DNA. In the table there are under 35,000 clones, nearly 80% of which are singletons. The sequenced sample was peripheral blood. The receptor was isolated from an elderly man with acute or convalescent COVID-19. The chain employs TRBV30 and TRBJ2-3; the match to TRBD2 covers 8 bases. CDR3 nucleotide sequence: TGTGCCTGGAGTGCAGCGGGGGTTCGAGCAGATACGCAGTATTTT. Residues: CAWSAAGVRADTQYF.